The T cell receptor (beta chain) under discussion was sequenced for a study of blood T cell repertoires in COVID-19. Produced via immunoSEQ multiplex PCR; TCRdb's table is partial and in-frame only. The table shows some 90,000 clones, with roughly 87% occurring only once. The length of the CDR3 is 13 residues. V shed 6 bases and J 5 bases; nucleotides not matched to a gene: 5. This TCR was sampled from a woman aged 55-69 years with COVID-19, enrolled during active disease. Material: peripheral blood. The V and J genes are TRBV12-3 or TRBV12-4 and TRBJ1-2, with 8 bases aligning to TRBD1. Here the CDR3 reads CASSSTGAYGYTF. Here the CDR3 DNA reads TGTGCCAGCAGCTCGACAGGGGCTTATGGCTACACCTTC.